The 15 T cell receptor beta chains below were found in one sample sequenced in a study of shared clonotypes between healthy human individuals. Using immunoSEQ multiplex PCR, the repertoire was profiled, and TCRdb retains in-frame clones only, with some absent. The table lists roughly 400,000 clones, 90% to 97% of them singletons. Sequencing input: memory CD8+ T cells sorted from blood. Specified subset: CD45RO+ cells pooled with CCR7-negative TemRA cells. These receptors were taken from a man aged 25 to 45 in good health.

The chain carries TRBV5-5 and TRBJ2-6, with 10 nucleotides matching TRBD2. J gave up 1 base and V 4 bases, and 5 bases lay outside the gene matches. The CDR3 runs to 17 residues. Germline CDR1 is SGHKS and CDR2 is YYEKEE (reference sequence). The CDR3 loop is CASSVLAGTSGANVLTF. DNA for the CDR3: TGTGCCAGCAGCGTACTAGCGGGGACGTCTGGGGCCAACGTCCTGACTTTC.

The chain combines TRBV4-2 with TRBJ1-1; a weak D match, TRBD1 (6 bases). The CDR3 is 14 residues long. Germline assignment: CDR1 LGHNA and CDR2 YNFKEQ. The V and J ends lost 5 bases and 1 base respectively, with 11 bases between them. Written as DNA, the CDR3 is TGTGCCAGCAGCAAAAACAGGGAGAACACTGAAGCTTTCTTT. Its protein is CASSKNRENTEAFF.

The chain carries TRBV5-1 and TRBJ2-3; 11 bases align to TRBD2. Per the germline V gene, CDR1 is SGHRS and CDR2 is YFSETQ. Trimming cost V 4 bases and J 0 bases; bases outside gene matches: 4. CDR3 length: 16 residues. The CDR3 DNA sequence: TGCGCCAGCAGCCGGGGACTAGCGGCTAGCACAGATACGCAGTATTTT. It is translated as CASSRGLAASTDTQYF.

This chain links TRBV27 with TRBJ2-1; 10 bases align to TRBD2. From germline, CDR1 is MNHEY and CDR2 SMNVEV (reference sequence). Germline trimming cut 5 bases from V and 0 bases from J; bases unmatched to any gene: 16. The CDR3 has 20 residues. The CDR3 nucleotides read TGTGCCAGCAGTCCCCTCGCTAGCGGGAGAAATTTGGGCTCCTACAATGAGCAGTTCTTC. It codes for CASSPLASGRNLGSYNEQFF.

The chain uses TRBV18 and TRBJ1-2, with 12 bases lining up with TRBD1. This CDR3 has 15 residues. Per the germline V gene, CDR1 is KGHSH and CDR2 is LQKENI. The V and J ends lost 3 bases and 7 bases, in that order; junction bases with no gene match: 6. The CDR3, as DNA: TGTGCCAGCTCACCTATGGGACAGGGGGCCGCTGGCTACACCTTC. Translated, it gives CASSPMGQGAAGYTF.

In its sample, this clone was seen once. The chain joins TRBV2 to TRBJ2-5, with 7 nucleotides matching TRBD2. The ends lost 6 bases at V and 1 base at J; junction bases unmatched: 8. This CDR3 spans 15 amino acids. Germline CDR1 reads SNHLY; CDR2 reads FYNNEI. Written as DNA, the CDR3 is TGTGCCAGCAGCGGACGGGCTAGCGGCCAAGAGACCCAGTACTTC. It codes for CASSGRASGQETQYF.

This chain connects TRBV27 to TRBJ2-3, with D perhaps matching TRBD1 (5 bases). CDR1 and CDR2 from the germline V gene are MNHEY and SMNVEV (reference sequence). This CDR3 region has 12 residues. The V and J ends lost 10 bases and 3 bases respectively, with 11 bases between them. CDR3 nucleotides: TGTGCCACCCAGGGTATGACAGATACGCAGTATTTT. Encoded protein: CATQGMTDTQYF.

The CDR3 nucleotides are TGCAGCGTTGCCTATTTGGGGGCCGGGGTCCACGAGCAGTACTTC. Protein: CSVAYLGAGVHEQYF. This chain links TRBV29-1 with TRBJ2-7; perhaps TRBD1 as D (6 bases). CDR1 and CDR2 (germline): SQVTM, ANQGSEA. The CDR3 sequence is 15 residues long. Trimming pared 4 bases from V and 5 bases from J, leaving 21 bases between.

This chain joins TRBV25-1 and TRBJ1-1; no clear D gene. The CDR3 is 12 amino acids. The V end was cut by 5 bases, the J end by 4 bases, with 8 bases between. Per germline, CDR1 MGHDK and CDR2 SYGVNS. As DNA, the CDR3 is TGTGCCAGCAGTATCCGGGGCACTGAAGCTTTCTTT. Encoded protein: CASSIRGTEAFF.

The count of this clone is one. The junction and the germline gene differ at one end; a read error may be behind it. The chain combines TRBV7-9 with TRBJ2-3, with 12 bases aligning to TRBD2. The CDR3 has 15 amino acids. In germline, CDR1 is SEHNR, CDR2 FQNEAQ (reference sequence). In DNA form, the CDR3 reads TGTGCCAGCAGCCTAGCGGGAGGGCCCGCAGATACGCAGTATTTT. As protein: CASSLAGGPADTQYF.

The chain combines TRBV11-2 with TRBJ2-7; a weak D match, TRBD1 (5 bases). CDR3 length equals 15 residues. V lost 0 bases and J lost 4, with 13 bases in between. Germline V gives CDR1 SGHAT, CDR2 FQNNGV. The CDR3 spells CASSLDRVSSYEQYF. The CDR3 nucleotides are TGTGCCAGCAGCTTAGACAGGGTGTCTTCATACGAGCAGTACTTC.

The genes are TRBV7-2 and TRBJ2-7, with TRBD2 identical over 9 bases. V lost 5 bases to trimming and J lost 0 bases; unmatched junction nucleotides: 8. Germline V gene lookup returns CDR1 SGHTA and CDR2 FQGNSA. The CDR3 length is 16 residues. The CDR3 region is CASSIPAGGFSYEQYF. The CDR3 DNA reads as TGTGCCAGCAGCATTCCAGCGGGAGGCTTCTCCTACGAGCAGTACTTC.

The chain links TRBV28 to TRBJ1-1; 11 bases agree with TRBD1. The germline CDR1 and CDR2 sequences are MDHEN and SYDVKM. With V trimmed by 6 bases and J by 0 bases, 3 bases remained unmatched. The length of the CDR3 is 15 residues. CDR3 bases: TGTGCCAGCAGCAGGACAGGGGGCCTGAACACTGAAGCTTTCTTT. This translates into CASSRTGGLNTEAFF.

This chain's CDR3 is CAWRTTRDTGELFF. The CDR3 DNA sequence: TGTGCCTGGAGGACAACTAGGGACACCGGGGAGCTGTTTTTT. The J gene is TRBJ2-2, the V gene TRBV30; perhaps TRBD2 as D (5 bases). Germline assignment: CDR1 GTSNPN and CDR2 SVGIG (reference sequence). The CDR3 has 14 amino acids. The V end was cut by 3 bases, the J end by 3 bases, with 11 bases between.

The CDR3 loop reads CASSGIRQAAGNTIYF. The CDR3 nucleotides are TGTGCCAGCAGTGGTATACGACAGGCTGCTGGAAACACCATATATTTT. The genes are TRBV6-1 and TRBJ1-3, with D possibly matching TRBD1 (6 bases). From germline, CDR1 is MNHNS and CDR2 SASEGT. The ends were cut back, 4 bases at V and 2 bases at J, with 15 bases in the middle. This CDR3 is built from 16 residues.